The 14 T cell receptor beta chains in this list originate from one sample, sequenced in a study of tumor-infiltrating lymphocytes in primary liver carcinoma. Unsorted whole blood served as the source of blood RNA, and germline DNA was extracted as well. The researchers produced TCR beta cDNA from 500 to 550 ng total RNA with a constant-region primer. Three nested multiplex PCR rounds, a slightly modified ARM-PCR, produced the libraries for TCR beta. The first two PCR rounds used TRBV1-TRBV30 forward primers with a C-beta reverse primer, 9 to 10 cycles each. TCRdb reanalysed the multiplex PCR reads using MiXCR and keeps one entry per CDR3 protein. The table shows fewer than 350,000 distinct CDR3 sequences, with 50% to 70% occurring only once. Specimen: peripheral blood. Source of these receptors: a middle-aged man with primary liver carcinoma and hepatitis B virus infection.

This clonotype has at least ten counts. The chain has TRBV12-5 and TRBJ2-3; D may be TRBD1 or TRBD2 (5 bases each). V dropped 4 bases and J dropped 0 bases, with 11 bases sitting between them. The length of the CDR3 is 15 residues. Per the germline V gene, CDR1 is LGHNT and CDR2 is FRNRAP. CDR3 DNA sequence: TGTGCTAGTGGTTCCGGGACCTCTAGCACAGATACGCAGTATTTT. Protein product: CASGSGTSSTDTQYF.

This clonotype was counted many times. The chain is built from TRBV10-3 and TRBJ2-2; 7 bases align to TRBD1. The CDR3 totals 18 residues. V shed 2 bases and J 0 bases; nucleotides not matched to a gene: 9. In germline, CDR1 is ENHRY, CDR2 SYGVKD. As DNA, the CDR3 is TGTGCCATCAGTGAGCCCCAGGCCGGGACAGCGAACACCGGGGAGCTGTTTTTT. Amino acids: CAISEPQAGTANTGELFF.

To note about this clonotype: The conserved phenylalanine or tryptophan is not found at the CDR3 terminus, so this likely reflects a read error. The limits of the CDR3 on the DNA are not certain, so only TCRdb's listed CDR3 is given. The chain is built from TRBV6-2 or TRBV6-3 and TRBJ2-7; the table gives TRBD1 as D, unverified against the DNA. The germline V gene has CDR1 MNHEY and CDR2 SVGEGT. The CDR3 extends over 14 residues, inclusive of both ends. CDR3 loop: CASSLWAGPYELYL.

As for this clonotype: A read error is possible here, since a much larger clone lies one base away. The CDR3 nucleotides are TGTGCCAGCTGCGCGCCCGGGACTAGCGGGAGTCGTGAGCAGTTCTTC. Its protein is CASCAPGTSGSREQFF. The chain combines TRBV7-8 with TRBJ2-1; TRBD2 aligns across 14 bases. The CDR3 runs to 16 residues. From germline, CDR1 is SGHVS and CDR2 FQNEAQ. The V and J ends lost 8 bases and 9 bases, in that order; junction bases with no gene match: 12.

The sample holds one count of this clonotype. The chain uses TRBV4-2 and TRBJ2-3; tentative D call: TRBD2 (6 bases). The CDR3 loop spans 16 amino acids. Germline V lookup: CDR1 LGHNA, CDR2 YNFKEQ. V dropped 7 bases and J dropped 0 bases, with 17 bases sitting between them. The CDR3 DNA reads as TGTGCCAGCATCCGGGGCAGCGGGTCTAGCACAGATACGCAGTATTTT. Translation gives CASIRGSGSSTDTQYF.

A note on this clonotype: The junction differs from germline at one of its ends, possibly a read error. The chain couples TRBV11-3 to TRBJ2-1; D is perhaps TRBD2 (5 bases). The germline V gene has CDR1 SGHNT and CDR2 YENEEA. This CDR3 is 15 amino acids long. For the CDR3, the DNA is TGTGCCAACAGCTTAAGTAGAGGGAGTTACAATGAACAGTTCTTC. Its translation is CANSLSRGSYNEQFF.

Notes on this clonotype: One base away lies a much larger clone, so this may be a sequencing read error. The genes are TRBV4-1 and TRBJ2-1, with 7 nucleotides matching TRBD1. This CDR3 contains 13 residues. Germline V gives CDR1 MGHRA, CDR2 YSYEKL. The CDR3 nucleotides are TGCTCCAGCCGGGACAGCCAGTACAATGAGCAGTTCTTC. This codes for CSSRDSQYNEQFF.

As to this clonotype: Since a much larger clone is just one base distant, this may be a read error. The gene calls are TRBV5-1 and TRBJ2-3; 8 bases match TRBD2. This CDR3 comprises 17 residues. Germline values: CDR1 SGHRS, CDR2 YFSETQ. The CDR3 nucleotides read TGCGCCAGCAGCCCCGAGCCGGGACTAGTGGGCACAGATGCGCAGTATTTT. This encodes CASSPEPGLVGTDAQYF.

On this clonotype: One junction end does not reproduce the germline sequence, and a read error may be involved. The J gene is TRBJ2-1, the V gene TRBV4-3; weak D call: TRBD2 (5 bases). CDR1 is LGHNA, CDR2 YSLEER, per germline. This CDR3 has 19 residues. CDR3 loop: CANSGRSVGTPSSYNEQLF. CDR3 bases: TGCGCCAACAGCGGACGATCCGTGGGCACACCAAGCTCCTACAATGAGCAGCTCTTC.

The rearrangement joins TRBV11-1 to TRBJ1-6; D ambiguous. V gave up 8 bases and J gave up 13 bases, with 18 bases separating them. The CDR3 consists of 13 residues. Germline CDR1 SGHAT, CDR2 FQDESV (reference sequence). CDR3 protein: CASGQTLVPPLHF. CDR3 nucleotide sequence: TGTGCCAGCGGCCAGACACTGGTTCCTCCCCTCCACTTT.

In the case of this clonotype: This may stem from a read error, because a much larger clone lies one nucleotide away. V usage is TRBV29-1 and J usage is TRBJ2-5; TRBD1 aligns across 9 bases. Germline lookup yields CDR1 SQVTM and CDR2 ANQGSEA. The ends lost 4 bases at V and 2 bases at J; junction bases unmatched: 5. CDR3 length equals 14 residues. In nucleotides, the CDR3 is TGCAGCGTTGGTTGGGACAGGGCACAAGAGACCCAGTACTTC. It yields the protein CSVGWDRAQETQYF.

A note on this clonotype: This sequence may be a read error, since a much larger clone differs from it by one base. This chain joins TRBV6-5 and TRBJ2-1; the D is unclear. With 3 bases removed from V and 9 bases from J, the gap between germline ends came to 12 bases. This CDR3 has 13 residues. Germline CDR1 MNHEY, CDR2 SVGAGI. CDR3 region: CASSYLGKIEQFF. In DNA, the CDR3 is TGTGCCAGCAGTTATCTTGGGAAAATTGAGCAGTTCTTC.

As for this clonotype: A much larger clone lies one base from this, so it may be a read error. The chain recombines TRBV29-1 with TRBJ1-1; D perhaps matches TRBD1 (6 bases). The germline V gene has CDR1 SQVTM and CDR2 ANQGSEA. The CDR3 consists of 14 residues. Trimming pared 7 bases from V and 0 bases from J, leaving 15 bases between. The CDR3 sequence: CSAGTRLMNTEAFF. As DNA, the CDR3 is TGCAGCGCCGGGACAAGGCTAATGAACACTGAAGCTTTCTTT.

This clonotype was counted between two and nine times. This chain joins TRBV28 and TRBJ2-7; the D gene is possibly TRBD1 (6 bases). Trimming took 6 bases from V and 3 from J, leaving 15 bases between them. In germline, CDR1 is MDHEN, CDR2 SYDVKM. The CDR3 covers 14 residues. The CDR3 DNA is TGTGCCAGCAGCCGGGTCGGACAGCACTACGAGCAGTACTTC. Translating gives CASSRVGQHYEQYF.